Each of the 15 T cell receptor beta chains below was sequenced from the same sample in a study of T cells in Graves' hyperthyroidism and ophthalmopathy. RNA transcripts yielded amplified TCR beta CDR3 regions. The TCR CDR3 was amplified in a first-round RT-PCR using the HTBI primer set. TCRdb reprocessed the multiplex PCR reads with MiXCR, giving one entry per CDR3 protein. The sample carries fewer than 110,000 distinct CDR3 sequences, about 50% recorded once. Sequencing was carried out using blood. These receptors came from a middle-aged man with Graves' hyperthyroidism.

Note on this clonotype: A read error may explain this, as a much larger clone is one base away. The chain is built from TRBV5-4 and TRBJ2-1, with 10 bases lining up with TRBD2. V lost 4 bases, J lost 8 bases, and 15 bases stayed unmatched. Germline values: CDR1 SGHNT, CDR2 YYREEE (reference sequence). CDR3 length: 17 residues. CDR3 amino acids: CASSPGVAGGQSDEQFF. The CDR3 coding sequence is TGTGCCAGCAGCCCTGGGGTAGCGGGAGGCCAAAGCGATGAGCAGTTCTTC.

This clonotype showed up many times. The rearrangement links TRBV7-2 to TRBJ2-7; D remains ambiguous. Trimming took off 4 bases at V and 4 bases at J, with 8 bases between the two ends. CDR1 SGHTA and CDR2 FQGNSA come from the germline V gene. The CDR3 loop spans 12 amino acids. DNA for the CDR3: TGTGCCAGCAGCTCCTATGGTTACGAGCAGTACTTC. Protein product: CASSSYGYEQYF.

This clonotype has just a few counts. At one boundary the junction diverges from the germline segment, which might be a read error. The rearrangement links TRBV7-9 to TRBJ2-3; no reliable D call. Per germline, CDR1 SEHNR and CDR2 FQNEAQ (reference sequence). CDR3 size: 17 residues. In nucleotides, the CDR3 is TGCGCCAGCAGCCAAGATTTAACTCCGGGCAGCACAGATACGCAGTATTTT. This encodes CASSQDLTPGSTDTQYF.

At least ten counts were recorded for this clonotype. This chain's CDR3 is CASSVGLQGLSEQYF. In DNA, the CDR3 is TGTGCCAGCAGTGTGGGACTCCAGGGGCTATCCGAGCAGTACTTC. The chain has TRBV2 and TRBJ2-7, with D perhaps assigned TRBD1 or TRBD2 (6 bases each). V lost 4 bases, J lost 6 bases, and 19 bases lay in between. Germline lookup yields CDR1 SNHLY and CDR2 FYNNEI. The CDR3 is made up of 15 amino acids.

This clonotype has ten or more counts. The chain joins TRBV5-1 to TRBJ1-1, with 8 bases lining up with TRBD1. Germline assignment: CDR1 SGHRS and CDR2 YFSETQ. Germline trimming cut 0 bases from V and 5 bases from J; bases unmatched to any gene: 6. The CDR3 is made up of 15 amino acids. The CDR3, as DNA: TGCGCCAGCAGCTTGGGGACAGGGTTCTGGACTGAAGCTTTCTTT. Protein: CASSLGTGFWTEAFF.

This clonotype was observed many times. J is TRBJ1-5 and V is TRBV2; D not certain. The V and J ends lost 11 bases and 0 bases respectively, with 11 bases between them. CDR1 is SNHLY and CDR2 is FYNNEI in the germline V gene. The CDR3 runs 13 residues. The CDR3 DNA reads TGTGCCTCTGGGGAGAATAGCAATCAGCCCCAGCATTTT. Its protein product is CASGENSNQPQHF.

Ten or more counts support this clonotype. This chain connects TRBV5-1 to TRBJ2-7; 9 nucleotides match TRBD1. There are 13 residues in the CDR3. Germline-derived CDR1 and CDR2 are SGHRS and YFSETQ. V was clipped by 4 bases and J by 5 bases; unmatched bases: 4. DNA for the CDR3: TGCGCCAGCAGCCGACAGGGGGGCAACGAGCAGTACTTC. It encodes CASSRQGGNEQYF.

Ten or more counts support this clonotype. Here the CDR3 reads CASSLAIYRDNSPLHF. For the CDR3, the DNA is TGTGCCAGCAGCTTAGCGATCTACAGGGATAATTCACCCCTCCACTTT. J is TRBJ1-6 and V is TRBV7-8; the D gene is possibly TRBD1 (6 bases). The CDR3 spans 16 residues. Germline loops: CDR1 SGHVS, CDR2 FQNEAQ. V lost 0 bases, J lost 5 bases, and 11 bases lay in between.

This clonotype was seen ten or more times. This chain uses TRBV12-5 with TRBJ2-1; 8 bases line up with TRBD2. The CDR3 is made up of 12 amino acids. Trimming removed 10 bases from V and 7 bases from J; junction bases left unmatched: 6. The germline V gene has CDR1 LGHNT and CDR2 FRNRAP. The CDR3 loop reads CATTGGPNEQFF. The CDR3 DNA follows: TGTGCTACCACGGGGGGGCCGAATGAGCAGTTCTTC.

At least ten counts were recorded for this clonotype. The chain combines TRBV7-9 with TRBJ2-7, with 7 bases fitting TRBD1. The CDR3 extends over 13 amino acids. V shed 3 bases and J 3 bases; nucleotides not matched to a gene: 2. The V gene's germline CDR1 is SEHNR and CDR2 FQNEAQ (reference sequence). The CDR3 DNA reads TGTGCCAGCAGCTTCCGGGACAGCTACGAGCAGTACTTC. Protein product: CASSFRDSYEQYF.

This chain uses TRBV7-3 with TRBJ2-1; D is perhaps TRBD2 (6 bases). V was clipped by 5 bases and J by 7 bases, with 18 bases between them. Germline V CDR1 and CDR2: SGHTA, FQGTGA. There are 15 residues in the CDR3. The CDR3 DNA reads TGTGCCAGCAGCCAATGGCCGGGGGTAGCAAATGAGCAGTTCTTC. This encodes CASSQWPGVANEQFF.

The V and J genes are TRBV28 and TRBJ1-2; 8 positions agree with TRBD1. After removal of 6 bases from V and 4 bases from J, the junction contained 7 bases not matched to a gene. The CDR3 is 14 residues long. CDR1 is MDHEN, CDR2 SYDVKM, per germline. The CDR3 loop is CASRYRGMGYGYTF. The CDR3 DNA follows: TGTGCCAGCAGGTACAGGGGGATGGGCTATGGCTACACCTTC.

On this clonotype itself: A much larger clonotype is one base distant, so this may be a read error. This sequence joins TRBV28 and TRBJ2-7, with 7 bases fitting TRBD1. The germline V gene encodes CDR1 MDHEN and CDR2 SYDVKM. The CDR3 length is 15 residues. CDR3: CASSSGDSRVNERYF. The CDR3 DNA is TGTGCCAGCAGTTCCGGGGACAGCCGAGTCAACGAGCGGTACTTC.

The rearrangement links TRBV19 to TRBJ1-4; 8 positions agree with TRBD1. The germline V gene has CDR1 LNHDA and CDR2 SQIVND (reference sequence). The CDR3 extends over 16 amino acids. After removal of 5 bases from V and 10 bases from J, the junction contained 15 bases not matched to a gene. The CDR3 protein is CASSAPGQASSGKLFF. CDR3 DNA sequence: TGTGCCAGTAGTGCACCGGGACAGGCGAGCTCTGGAAAACTGTTTTTT.

A word on this clonotype: One end of the junction does not line up with germline, which may come from a read error. The chain combines TRBV12-3 or TRBV12-4 with TRBJ2-5, with TRBD1 matching over 8 bases. The CDR3 consists of 14 residues. CDR3 sequence reads: CANSMGQEGEAQYF. The CDR3 bases are TGTGCCAACAGTATGGGACAGGAGGGAGAGGCCCAGTACTTC.